What follows are 15 T cell receptor beta chains derived from one specimen sequenced in a study of T-cell reconstitution after alpha-beta-depleted transplantation in children. A TCRbeta library incorporating unique molecular identifiers was prepared. TCRdb ran MiXCR on the PCR reads and lists one entry per CDR3 protein. The table lists about half a million distinct CDR3 sequences, around 13% of them singletons. The sequencing here drew on PBMCs from the stem cell graft donor, taken from the stem cell graft. The receptor source for this set is a human donor who donated a stem cell graft to a child with combined immunodeficiency.

This clonotype was seen repeatedly, ten times or more. The chain uses TRBV12-3 or TRBV12-4 and TRBJ1-2; D is uncertain. This CDR3 has 12 amino acids. The V end was cut by 3 bases, the J end by 8 bases, with 10 bases between. The CDR3: CASSFVSFGYTF. Here the CDR3 DNA reads TGTGCCAGCAGTTTTGTGTCGTTCGGCTACACCTTC.

This clonotype was seen only a few times. The V call is TRBV6-1, the J call TRBJ1-2; 8 bases are shared with TRBD1. V trimming: 5 bases; J trimming: 5 bases; junction bases outside the gene matches: 4. The germline V gene has CDR1 MNHNS and CDR2 SASEGT. There are 13 residues in the CDR3. This CDR3 is CASSTQGAYGYTF. The CDR3 DNA reads as TGTGCCAGCAGTACCCAGGGGGCGTATGGCTACACCTTC.

This clonotype was observed many times. The chain couples TRBV12-3 or TRBV12-4 to TRBJ2-7, with a tentative D call TRBD1 (6 bases). The CDR3 contains 14 residues. V gave up 5 bases and J gave up 4 bases, with 15 bases separating them. The CDR3 protein is CASSPRQDSYEQYF. The DNA for the CDR3 is TGTGCCAGCAGTCCTCGACAGGATTCTTACGAGCAGTACTTC.

V and J are TRBV5-6 and TRBJ2-7; a weak D match, TRBD1 (5 bases). Trimming pared 3 bases from V and 3 bases from J, leaving 16 bases between. The germline CDR1 and CDR2 sequences are SGHDT and YYEEEE. The CDR3 contains 15 residues. Here the CDR3 reads CASSYTRDFDYEQYF. The CDR3 coding sequence is TGTGCCAGCAGCTACACCAGGGATTTTGACTACGAGCAGTACTTC.

The table lists this clonotype with many counts. V gene TRBV12-3 or TRBV12-4 combines with J gene TRBJ2-2; 10 bases agree with TRBD1. This CDR3 has 14 residues. V dropped 8 bases and J dropped 8; count of bases not matched to a gene: 8. The CDR3 loop is CASGQGDYGGELFF. The CDR3 DNA follows: TGTGCCAGCGGACAGGGGGACTATGGAGGGGAGCTGTTTTTT.

This clonotype has a count of ten or more. The chain employs TRBV5-5 and TRBJ2-5; perhaps D is TRBD1 or TRBD2 (5 bases each). The CDR3 is made up of 15 amino acids. CDR1 is SGHKS, CDR2 YYEKEE, per germline (reference sequence). V dropped 5 bases and J dropped 2 bases, with 16 bases sitting between them. CDR3 sequence (DNA): TGTGCCAGCAGAAACCGGGACCGAACTCAAGAGACCCAGTACTTC. Translating gives CASRNRDRTQETQYF.

This clonotype was recorded a few times. This rearrangement joins TRBV5-1 to TRBJ1-4; tentative D call: TRBD1 (6 bases). CDR1 SGHRS and CDR2 YFSETQ come from the germline V gene. The CDR3 spans 14 residues. V was cut by 5 bases and J by 8 bases, with 16 bases left in between. The CDR3 here is CASREGGVEEKLFF. DNA of the CDR3: TGCGCCAGCAGGGAGGGGGGCGTCGAGGAAAAACTGTTTTTT.

The chain couples TRBV10-3 to TRBJ2-6; D call uncertain. CDR3 length: 16 residues. The V end lost 0 bases, the J end lost 5 bases, and 11 bases lay between the germline ends. CDR1 is ENHRY, CDR2 SYGVKD, per germline. The CDR3 protein is CAISESGRRRANVLTF. CDR3 nucleotides: TGTGCCATCAGTGAGTCTGGCCGAAGGCGGGCCAACGTCCTGACTTTC.

This clonotype was found many times. The chain employs TRBV12-3 or TRBV12-4 and TRBJ2-7; D is ambiguous. The CDR3 has 14 amino acids. V lost 1 base and J lost 3, with 10 bases in between. The CDR3 sequence is CASSLDLNGYEQYF. The CDR3 coding sequence is TGTGCCAGCAGTTTAGACCTCAACGGCTACGAGCAGTACTTC.

Many counts were recorded for this clonotype. The chain recombines TRBV4-3 with TRBJ2-1; TRBD2 might be the D (6 bases). V was cut by 7 bases and J by 6 bases, with 16 bases left in between. The CDR3 covers 14 residues. Germline lookup yields CDR1 LGHNA and CDR2 YSLEER. The chain's CDR3 is CASKGGLQFNEQFF. The DNA for the CDR3 is TGCGCCAGCAAGGGAGGACTCCAATTCAATGAGCAGTTCTTC.

V and J are TRBV11-2 and TRBJ2-1, with 13 bases matching TRBD2. The CDR3 loop spans 12 amino acids. V dropped 5 bases and J dropped 15; count of bases not matched to a gene: 4. Germline CDR1 and CDR2: SGHAT and FQNNGV. CDR3 residues: CASSPGLAGRFF. The CDR3 DNA follows: TGTGCCAGCAGCCCGGGACTAGCGGGACGGTTCTTC.

This chain joins TRBV5-1 and TRBJ1-5; 8 nucleotides agree with TRBD1. The J segment lost 4 bases and the V segment lost 4 bases, leaving 4 bases of the junction unmatched. The CDR3 length is 14 residues. Looked up from germline, CDR1 is SGHRS and CDR2 is YFSETQ. CDR3 amino acids: CASSEGQANQPQHF. In nucleotides, the CDR3 is TGCGCCAGCAGCGAGGGACAGGCAAATCAGCCCCAGCATTTT.

The V and J genes are TRBV20-1 and TRBJ2-2; D remains unclear. V lost 0 bases and J lost 6, with 11 bases in between. CDR1 DFQATT and CDR2 SNEGSKA come from the germline V gene (reference sequence). This CDR3 has 14 residues. The CDR3 DNA sequence: TGCAGTGCTAGAGATGGATATGCCTCCGGGGAGCTGTTTTTT. This translates into CSARDGYASGELFF.

This clonotype was counted at least ten times. The chain is built from TRBV7-2 and TRBJ1-1; D is undetermined. The V gene lost 0 bases and the J gene lost 1 base, with 15 bases spanning the gap. Germline loops: CDR1 SGHTA, CDR2 FQGNSA. This CDR3 region has 17 residues. The CDR3 region is CASSLANLIGQNTEAFF. The CDR3 DNA reads TGTGCCAGCAGCTTAGCCAACCTCATAGGGCAGAACACTGAAGCTTTCTTT. Looking up the rest from reference TRBV7-2 and TRBJ1-1 gives the full variable domain: GAGVSQSPSNKVTEKGKDVELRCDPISGHTALYWYRQSLGQGLEFLIYFQGNSAPDKSGLPSDRFSAERTGGSVSTLTIQRTQQEDSAVYLCASSLANLIGQNTEAFFGQGTRLTVV.

The rearrangement links TRBV11-1 to TRBJ2-7; D gene unclear. V lost 5 bases, J lost 6 bases, and 14 bases lay in between. The CDR3 is made up of 13 amino acids. The V gene's germline CDR1 is SGHAT and CDR2 FQDESV (reference sequence). CDR3 protein: CASSRSANSEQYF. For the CDR3, the DNA is TGTGCCAGCAGCCGATCGGCTAACTCCGAGCAGTACTTC.